The sample holds many counts of the clone carrying this T cell receptor (beta chain). Germline V lookup: CDR1 GTSNPN, CDR2 SVGIG (reference sequence). The CDR3 extends over 17 amino acids. V was clipped by 2 bases and J by 5 bases; unmatched bases: 14. The data originate from a study of blood T cell repertoires in COVID-19. On the study more broadly: COVID-19 samples from acute and convalescent phases originated in the United States, Italy and Spain.

In the authors' workflow: Amplification of reference gene primers was used by the study to estimate nucleated cell counts. The method was immunoSEQ multiplex PCR; TCRdb's version includes in-frame clones alone and lacks a portion of them. That table gives V, J and clone size, and the DNA gave D and trimming. The sample has about 160,000 clones; 85% are singletons. J is TRBJ2-2 and V is TRBV30; 7 positions match TRBD1. The sequence derives from a woman in her forties or fifties with COVID-19, enrolled during active disease. Source material: peripheral blood. The CDR3 sequence: CAWSPLGQGVGTGELFF. Here the CDR3 DNA reads TGTGCCTGGAGTCCCCTAGGGCAGGGGGTTGGGACCGGGGAGCTGTTTTTT.